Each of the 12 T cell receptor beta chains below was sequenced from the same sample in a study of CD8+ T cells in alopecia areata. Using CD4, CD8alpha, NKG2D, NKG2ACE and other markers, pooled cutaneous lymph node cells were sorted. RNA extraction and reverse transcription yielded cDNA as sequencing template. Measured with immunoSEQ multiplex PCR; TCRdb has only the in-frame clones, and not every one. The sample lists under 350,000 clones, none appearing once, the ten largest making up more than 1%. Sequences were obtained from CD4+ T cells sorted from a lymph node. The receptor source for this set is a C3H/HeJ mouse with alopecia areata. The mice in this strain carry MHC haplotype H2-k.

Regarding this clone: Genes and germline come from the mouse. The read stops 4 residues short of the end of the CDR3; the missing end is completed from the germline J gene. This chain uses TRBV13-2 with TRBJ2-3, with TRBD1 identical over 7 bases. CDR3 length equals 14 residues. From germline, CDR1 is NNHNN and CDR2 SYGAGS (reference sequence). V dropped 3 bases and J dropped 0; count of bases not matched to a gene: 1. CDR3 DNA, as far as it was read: TGTGCCAGCGGTGCCAGGGGGAGTGCAGAA. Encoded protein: CASGARGSAE. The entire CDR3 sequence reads CASGARGSAETLYF.

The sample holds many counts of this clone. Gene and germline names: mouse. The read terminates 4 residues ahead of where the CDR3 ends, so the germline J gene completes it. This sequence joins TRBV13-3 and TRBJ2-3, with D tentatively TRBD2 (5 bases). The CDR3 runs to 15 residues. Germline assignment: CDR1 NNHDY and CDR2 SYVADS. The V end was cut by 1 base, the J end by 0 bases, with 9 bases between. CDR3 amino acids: CASSDSGSSAETLYF. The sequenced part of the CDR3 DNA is TGTGCCAGCAGTGATTCTGGGTCTAGTGCAGAA.

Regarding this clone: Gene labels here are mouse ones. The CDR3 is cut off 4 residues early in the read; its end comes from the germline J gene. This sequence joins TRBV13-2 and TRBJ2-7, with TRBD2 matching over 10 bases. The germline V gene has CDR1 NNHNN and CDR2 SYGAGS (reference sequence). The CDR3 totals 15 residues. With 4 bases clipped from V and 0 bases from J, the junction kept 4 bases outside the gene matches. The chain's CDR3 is CASGFDWGVSYEQYF. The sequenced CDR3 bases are TGTGCCAGCGGTTTCGACTGGGGGGTCTCCTAT.

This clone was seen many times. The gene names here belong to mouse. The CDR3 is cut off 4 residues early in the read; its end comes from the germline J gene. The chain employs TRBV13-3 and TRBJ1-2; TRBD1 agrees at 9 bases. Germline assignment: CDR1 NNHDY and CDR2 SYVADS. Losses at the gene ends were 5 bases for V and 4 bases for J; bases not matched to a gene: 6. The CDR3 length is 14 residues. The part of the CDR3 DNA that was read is TGTGCCAGCAGGAGGACAGGGGACGCCTCC. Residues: CASRRTGDAS. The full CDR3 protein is CASRRTGDASDYTF.

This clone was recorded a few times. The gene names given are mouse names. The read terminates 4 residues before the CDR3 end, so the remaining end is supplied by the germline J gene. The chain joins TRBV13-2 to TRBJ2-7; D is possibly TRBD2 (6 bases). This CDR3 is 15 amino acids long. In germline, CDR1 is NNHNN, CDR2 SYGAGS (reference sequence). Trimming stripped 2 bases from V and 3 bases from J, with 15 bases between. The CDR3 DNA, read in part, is TGTGCCAGCGGTGAAGACCCCGGGACTTTCTAT. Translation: CASGEDPGTFY. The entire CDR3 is CASGEDPGTFYEQYF.

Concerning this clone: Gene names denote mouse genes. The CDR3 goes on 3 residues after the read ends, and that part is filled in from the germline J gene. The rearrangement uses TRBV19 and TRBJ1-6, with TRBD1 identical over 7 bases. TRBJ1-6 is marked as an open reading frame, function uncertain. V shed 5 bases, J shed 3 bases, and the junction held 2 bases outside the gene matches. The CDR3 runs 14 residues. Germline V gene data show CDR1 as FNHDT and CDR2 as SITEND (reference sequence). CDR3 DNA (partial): TGTGCCAGCAGAGACAGGGTCTATAATTCGCCC. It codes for CASRDRVYNSP. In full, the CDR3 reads CASRDRVYNSPLYF.

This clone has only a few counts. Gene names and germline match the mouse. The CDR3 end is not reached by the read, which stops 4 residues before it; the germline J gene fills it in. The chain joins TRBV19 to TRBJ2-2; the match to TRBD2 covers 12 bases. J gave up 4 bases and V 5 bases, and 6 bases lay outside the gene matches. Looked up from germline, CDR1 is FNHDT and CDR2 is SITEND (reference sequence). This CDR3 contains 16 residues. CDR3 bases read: TGTGCCAGCAGACAGACTGGGGGGGCGCTCACCGGG. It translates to CASRQTGGALTG. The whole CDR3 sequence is CASRQTGGALTGQLYF.

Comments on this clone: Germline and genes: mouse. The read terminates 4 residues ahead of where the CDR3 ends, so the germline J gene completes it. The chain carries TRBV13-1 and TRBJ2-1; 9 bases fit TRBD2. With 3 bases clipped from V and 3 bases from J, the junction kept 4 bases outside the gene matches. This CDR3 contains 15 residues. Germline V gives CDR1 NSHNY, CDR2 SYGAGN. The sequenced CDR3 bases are TGTGCCAGCAGTGCCCAACTGGGGGGCTATGCT. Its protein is CASSAQLGGYA. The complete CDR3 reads CASSAQLGGYAEQFF.

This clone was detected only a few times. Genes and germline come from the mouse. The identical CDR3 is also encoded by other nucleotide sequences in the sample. The part of the CDR3 DNA that was read is TGCACCTGCAGTGGGGGGGCTCAAGAC. Its protein is CTCSGGAQD. In full, the CDR3 is CTCSGGAQDTQYF. V and J are TRBV1 and TRBJ2-5, with D possibly being TRBD2 (7 bases). The CDR3 goes on 4 residues after the read ends, and that part is filled in from the germline J gene. This CDR3 has 13 amino acids. CDR1 NSQYPW and CDR2 LRSPGD come from the germline V gene (reference sequence). Trimming took off 4 bases at V and 3 bases at J, with 8 bases between the two ends.

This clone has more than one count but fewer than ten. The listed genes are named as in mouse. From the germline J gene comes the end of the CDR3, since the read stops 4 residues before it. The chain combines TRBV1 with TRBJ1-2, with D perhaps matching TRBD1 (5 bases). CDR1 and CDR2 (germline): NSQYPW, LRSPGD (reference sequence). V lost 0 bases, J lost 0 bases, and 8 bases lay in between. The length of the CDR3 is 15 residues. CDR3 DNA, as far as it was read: TGCACCTGCAGTGCAGACGTCAGGGCAAACTCC. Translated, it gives CTCSADVRANS. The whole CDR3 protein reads CTCSADVRANSDYTF.

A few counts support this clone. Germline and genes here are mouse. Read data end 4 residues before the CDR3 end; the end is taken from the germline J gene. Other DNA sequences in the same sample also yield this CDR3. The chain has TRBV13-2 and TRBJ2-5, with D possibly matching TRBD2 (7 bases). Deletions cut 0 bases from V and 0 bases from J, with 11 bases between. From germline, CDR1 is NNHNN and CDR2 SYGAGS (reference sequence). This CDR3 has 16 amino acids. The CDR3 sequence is CASGDAWGANQDTQYF. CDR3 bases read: TGTGCCAGCGGTGATGCTTGGGGGGCTAACCAAGAC.

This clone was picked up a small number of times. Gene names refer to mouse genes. The part of the CDR3 DNA that was read is TGTGCCAGCAGCCCCCGGGACAGGGCGGGTTCGCCC. This translates into CASSPRDRAGSP. The full CDR3 reads CASSPRDRAGSPLYF. The chain combines TRBV5 with TRBJ1-6; 9 bases match TRBD1. The observed sequence ends 3 residues before the CDR3 terminus, with the missing tail filled in from the germline J gene. TRBJ1-6 is flagged as an ORF with uncertain function. The CDR3 is 15 amino acids. Germline V gives CDR1 LGHNA, CDR2 YNLKQL (reference sequence). Germline trimming cut 4 bases from V and 9 bases from J; bases unmatched to any gene: 7.